This TCR beta chain was identified during a study of technical replicates of blood from several donors (dated by TCRdb to between 2016 and 2019). Worth noting for this clone: Its recognized antigen is unknown. Within one base of it there is no much larger clone, and no base qualities were kept.

The CDR3 goes from the cysteine to the phenylalanine over 18 residues. Of all the DNA, just the CDR3 is kept, 54 bases in frame from base 1. CDR1 and CDR2 were assigned from the germline V gene as SGHRS and YFSETQ. V trim: 0 bases; J trim: 1 base; unmatched bases: 7. The library was generated by the immunoSEQ multiplex PCR assay. TCRdb stores this immuneACCESS table with in-frame sequences only. Part of the clones is absent; in the studies checked, under half of the shortfall reflects unresolved V genes, and no reason is known for the rest. The sample table shows about 94,000 clones, and around 95% are seen once. About 0.21% of the sample is held by the ten biggest clonotypes.

Recombination joined TRBV5-1 with TRBJ2-3; 11 nucleotides in the junction match TRBD2. The sequenced sample was T cells isolated from PBMCs. This TCR came from a human donor in good health. The DNA reads TGCGCCAGCAGCTTGGGGACCTTAGCGGGGGGGCGCACAGATACGCAGTATTTT. This encodes CASSLGTLAGGRTDTQYF.